A selection of T cell receptor beta chains follows, all from one sample in a study of identical twins. Each CDR3 protein is one row after TCRdb ran MiXCR on the 5' RACE reads. The profile covers hundreds of thousands of distinct CDR3 sequences, with over 9% appearing a single time and roughly 7.8% taken by the ten largest. The same sample was also studied in work on yellow fever vaccine responses in identical twins.

Material: CD8+ T cells sorted from blood. These receptors were taken from a woman aged 18-29 years in good health. CDR3s include the opening cysteine and the closing phenylalanine or tryptophan. The order of the fields is J gene, clone size, D gene, V gene, CDR3 length, CDR3 DNA, CDR3 protein. D genes are given only for firm matches. A clone size is listed for some rows: how often the clone was seen (once, few, many), or a class if it is expanded.

TRBJ2-3 few TRBD1 TRBV6-5 19 TGTGCCAGCAGTTACTCGACGACAGGGTGGAAACCTAGCACAGATACGCAGTATTTT CASSYSTTGWKPSTDTQYF
TRBJ2-5 many TRBD2 TRBV6-1 15 TGTGCCAGCAGTGAAGCGCCCAGCGGGGCAGAGACCCAGTACTTC CASSEAPSGAETQYF
TRBJ1-4 . . TRBV14 12 TGTGCCAGCAGCCAAGTTAGTGAAAAACTGTTTTTT CASSQVSEKLFF
TRBJ1-5 . . TRBV4-1 16 TGCGCCAGCAGCCCAGGGGTCGGAGGGTTAGATCAGCCCCAGCATTTT CASSPGVGGLDQPQHF
TRBJ2-1 few . TRBV5-6 15 TGTGCCAGCAGCTTGGATGGGTCTAGCCATGTTGGGCAGTTCTTC CASSLDGSSHVGQFF
TRBJ2-5 . . TRBV20-1 17 TGCAGTGCTAGAACAGAGGACGCGCCGTGGGTCCAAGAGACCCAGTACTTC CSARTEDAPWVQETQYF
TRBJ1-4 once . TRBV7-9 12 TGTGCCAGCAGCTTCGGACTGGAGGAACTGTTTTTT CASSFGLEELFF
TRBJ2-1 . TRBD1 TRBV19 15 TGTGCCAGTAGTTTCCAGGGGGCTGCCTACAATGAGCAGTTCTTC CASSFQGAAYNEQFF
TRBJ2-2 few TRBD2 TRBV20-1 19 TGCAGTGCTAGAGAGAGGTCGCCTAGCGGGACCCCGAACACCGGGGAGCTGTTTTTT CSARERSPSGTPNTGELFF
TRBJ2-7 few . TRBV20-1 13 TGCAGTGCTCGCTGGGGCGGCTCCTACGAGCAGTACTTC CSARWGGSYEQYF
TRBJ2-7 . TRBD1 TRBV28 14 TGTGCCAGCAGTTTATCTCCAGGGGGCAGAGAGCAGTACTTC CASSLSPGGREQYF
TRBJ2-2 few . TRBV24-1 12 TGTGCCACCAAAACATGGGGCGGGGAGCTGTTTTTT CATKTWGGELFF
TRBJ2-4 many TRBD1 TRBV5-1 15 TGCGCCAGCAGCTCGACCGGGACAGAGAGGAACATTCAGTACTTC CASSSTGTERNIQYF
TRBJ2-3 few . TRBV7-9 15 TGTGCCAGCAGCTTCGGTGTGCGCTCAACAGATACGCAGTATTTT CASSFGVRSTDTQYF
TRBJ2-2 many . TRBV3-1 17 TGTGCCAGCAGCCAACATCGGACTACCAAGAACACCGGGGAGCTGTTTTTT CASSQHRTTKNTGELFF
TRBJ1-5 . . TRBV12-3/TRBV12-4 17 TGTGCCAGCAGTTCAGAGGGGGAAGGGAGAGGCAATCAGCCCCAGCATTTT CASSSEGEGRGNQPQHF
TRBJ2-1 . TRBD2 TRBV20-1 16 TGCAGTGCTAGTAGGATTAGCGGGAGTGGGTACAATGAGCAGTTCTTC CSASRISGSGYNEQFF
TRBJ2-5 many . TRBV4-1 13 TGCGCCAGCAGTCGGGTAGCACAAGAGACCCAGTACTTC CASSRVAQETQYF
TRBJ1-1 . . TRBV6-5 13 TGTGCCAGCAGTTACTCCCCAGGCCAGGAAGCTTTCTTT CASSYSPGQEAFF
TRBJ2-1 few . TRBV5-1 13 TGCGCCAGCAGCTCGAGGGACGTTCATGAGCAGTTCTTC CASSSRDVHEQFF
TRBJ2-7 few TRBD1 TRBV15 14 TGTGCCACCAGCAGGACAGGGGGAGCGGCCGAGCAGTACTTC CATSRTGGAAEQYF
TRBJ2-7 . . TRBV7-6 13 TGTGCCAGCAGCTTAGCGACTAACTACGAGCAGTACTTC CASSLATNYEQYF
TRBJ2-1 few TRBD2 TRBV4-1 16 TGCGCCAGCAGCCACGCTAGCGGGGGGGCCTACAATGAGCAGTTCTTC CASSHASGGAYNEQFF
TRBJ2-3 . . TRBV2 15 TGTGCCAGCAAAAGGACAGTAACTAGCACAGATACGCAGTATTTT CASKRTVTSTDTQYF
TRBJ2-7 . . TRBV28 17 TGTGCCAGCAGTTCATATCACGGGCCGCCAAGTGCGGACGAGCAGTACTTC CASSSYHGPPSADEQYF
TRBJ2-7 few . TRBV4-1 16 TGCGCCAGCAGCCATCCAAGGGACGGTAGCTCCTACGAGCAGTACTTC CASSHPRDGSSYEQYF
TRBJ2-3 . . TRBV4-2 15 TGTGCCAGCAGCCAAGACCCCCTTAGTGGAGATACGCAGTATTTT CASSQDPLSGDTQYF
TRBJ2-3 . TRBD2 TRBV28 16 TGTGCCAGCAGCGGGACTACCAAGCGGGGCACAGATACGCAGTATTTT CASSGTTKRGTDTQYF
TRBJ2-1 . . TRBV11-2 13 TGTGCCAGCAGCTTCCCCGACTCGAATGAGCAGTTCTTC CASSFPDSNEQFF
TRBJ2-5 . . TRBV20-1 15 TGCAGTGCTAGAGATCAGGCTAGCGAGCAAGAGACCCAGTACTTC CSARDQASEQETQYF